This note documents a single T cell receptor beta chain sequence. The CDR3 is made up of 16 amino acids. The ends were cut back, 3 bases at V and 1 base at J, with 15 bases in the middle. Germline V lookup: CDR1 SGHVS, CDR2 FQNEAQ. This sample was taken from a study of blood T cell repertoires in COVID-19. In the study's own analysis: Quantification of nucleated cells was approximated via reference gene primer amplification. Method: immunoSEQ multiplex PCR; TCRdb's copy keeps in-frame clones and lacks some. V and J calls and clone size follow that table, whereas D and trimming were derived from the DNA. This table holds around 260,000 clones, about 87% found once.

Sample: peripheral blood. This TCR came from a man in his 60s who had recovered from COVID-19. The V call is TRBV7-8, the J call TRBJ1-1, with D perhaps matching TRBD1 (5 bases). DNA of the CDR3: TGTGCCAGCAGCTTTAACCCGGGACTTACGAACACTGAAGCTTTCTTT. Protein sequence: CASSFNPGLTNTEAFF.